Listed below are T cell receptor beta chains from one sample, sequenced in a study of blood T cell repertoires in COVID-19. Sequencing used immunoSEQ multiplex PCR; TCRdb keeps in-frame clones, though not all of them. The table records under 150,000 clones, approximately 85% of them present only once. Sequenced material: peripheral blood. The receptors here all came from a human donor in a cohort sampled during active COVID-19. The CDR3 runs from the conserved cysteine through the conserved F or W. Each record gives: CDR3 DNA, CDR3 protein, CDR3 length, D gene, V gene, clone size, J gene. The D gene is left open where the match is weak. Size is stated for part of the rows, as once, few or many counts, or as a class when the clone is expanded.

TGTGCCAGCAGCGCGCTAGCGGAGCGGCAGTATTTT CASSALAERQYF 12 TRBD2 TRBV9 - TRBJ2-3
TGTGCCAGCAGCCCTAGCGGGAAGGTAGGAGAGACCCAGTACTTC CASSPSGKVGETQYF 15 TRBD2 TRBV7-2 - TRBJ2-5
TGTGCCAGCAGCCAAGGGACTAGCGGGCGTTATGAGTTCTTC CASSQGTSGRYEFF 14 TRBD2 TRBV3-1/TRBV3-2 - TRBJ2-1
TGCGCCAGCAGCCGGGTGGGCGGGACTGCTGAAAAACTGTTTTTT CASSRVGGTAEKLFF 15 - TRBV5-1 - TRBJ1-4
TGTGCCAGCAGTTACTCTGGCAGGGATTCTGGCTACACCTTC CASSYSGRDSGYTF 14 - TRBV6-5 - TRBJ1-2
TGTGCCAGCAGTTGGGACAGCTCCTACAATGAGCAGTTCTTC CASSWDSSYNEQFF 14 TRBD1 TRBV6-2/TRBV6-3 - TRBJ2-1
TGTGCCATCAGTGGTAGCGGGAGACATGAGACCCAGTACTTC CAISGSGRHETQYF 14 TRBD2 TRBV10-3 - TRBJ2-5
TGCGCCAGCAGCTCCGGGACAGGGATTATGAACACTGAAGCTTTCTTT CASSSGTGIMNTEAFF 16 TRBD1 TRBV5-1 - TRBJ1-1
TGTGCCAGCAGCCCGCGTCCGGGAGGGGACACCGGGGAGCTGTTTTTT CASSPRPGGDTGELFF 16 TRBD2 TRBV7-9 - TRBJ2-2
TGTGCCAGCAGCTTAGCCCCTCCGGGGGGCGGCGCAGATACGCAGTATTTT CASSLAPPGGGADTQYF 17 - TRBV11-2 - TRBJ2-3
TGTGCCAGCAGCTTAGGGGGGGGCACTGAAGCTTTCTTT CASSLGGGTEAFF 13 - TRBV7-9 - TRBJ1-1
TGTGCCAGCAGGGGAGGCGATGAAAAACTGTTTTTT CASRGGDEKLFF 12 - TRBV6-5 once TRBJ1-4
TGTGCCAGTGGACTAGCGGGGATCTCCTACGAGCAGTACTTC CASGLAGISYEQYF 14 TRBD2 TRBV6-5 once TRBJ2-7
TGCGCCAGCAGCTTGATTGGACTAGCGGCCCCCGAGCAGTTCTTC CASSLIGLAAPEQFF 15 TRBD2 TRBV5-1 - TRBJ2-1
TGTGCCAGCAGCCTAAACAGAATTCAGAACTATGGCTACACCTTC CASSLNRIQNYGYTF 15 - TRBV7-2 - TRBJ1-2
TGTGCCAGCAGTTCTGGCGGGAAGGGGGATACGCAGTATTTT CASSSGGKGDTQYF 14 - TRBV27 - TRBJ2-3
TGTGCCAGCAGAGGTACAGGTGCGAATGAGCAGTTCTTC CASRGTGANEQFF 13 - TRBV9 - TRBJ2-1
TGTGCCAGTAGCACCGGCGGGACAGCCTACGAGCAGTACTTC CASSTGGTAYEQYF 14 - TRBV19 - TRBJ2-7
TGTGCCAGCAGCTTATTCGGACTGGGGGGGGCTGATGGCTACACCTTC CASSLFGLGGADGYTF 16 - TRBV11-2 once TRBJ1-2
TGTGCCAGCAGCTTGGTCCCCCTAGGCTACACCTTC CASSLVPLGYTF 12 - TRBV5-8 - TRBJ1-2
TGTGCCAGCAGCTTGGCCGGCCCGCGGAATGAAGCTTTCTTT CASSLAGPRNEAFF 14 - TRBV11-3 - TRBJ1-1
TGCGCCAGCAGCTTCCGGGGAGGTGATTCACCCCTCCACTTT CASSFRGGDSPLHF 14 - TRBV5-1 - TRBJ1-6
TGTGCCAGCAGCCAATTGGAGGATGAGCAGTTCTTC CASSQLEDEQFF 12 - TRBV3-1/TRBV3-2 - TRBJ2-1
TGTGCCAGCAGCCAAGTAGTATACTACGAGCAGTACTTC CASSQVVYYEQYF 13 - TRBV3-1/TRBV3-2 - TRBJ2-7
TGTGCCTGGATCCCCAACAGGGGGGGTCCCTACGAGCAGTACTTC CAWIPNRGGPYEQYF 15 - TRBV30 - TRBJ2-7
TGTGCCAGCAGTGAAGTTCAGGGGCCGCTCGAGACCCAGTACTTC CASSEVQGPLETQYF 15 - TRBV2 - TRBJ2-5
TGTGCCAGCAGATCCATGAACACTGAAGCTTTCTTT CASRSMNTEAFF 12 - TRBV28 - TRBJ1-1
TGTGCCAGCAGTCCGCTGGGGACAGGGGCTGGGGCCAACGTCCTGACTTTC CASSPLGTGAGANVLTF 17 TRBD1 TRBV6-6 - TRBJ2-6
TGTGCCAGCAGTCCTCCTCTAGCGGGCCCAAGGAATGAGCAGTTCTTC CASSPPLAGPRNEQFF 16 TRBD2 TRBV3-1/TRBV3-2 - TRBJ2-1
TGTGCCAGCAGCTTAGGCGGGGAATCTGGAAACACCATATATTTT CASSLGGESGNTIYF 15 - TRBV11-3 - TRBJ1-3
TGTGCCAGCAGCCGGGGGGGGCTAGCGGGGCCCGAGCAGTACTTC CASSRGGLAGPEQYF 15 TRBD2 TRBV13 - TRBJ2-7
TGTGCCAGTAGTATTGGGACAGTCGGGGGCTACACCTTC CASSIGTVGGYTF 13 TRBD1 TRBV19 - TRBJ1-2
TGTGCCAGTAGTCCCCGTTCAGGGCTTTGGGGCTACACCTTC CASSPRSGLWGYTF 14 - TRBV19 - TRBJ1-2
TGTGCCAGCAGTTACTGGGCCAGTCCCCAGCATTTT CASSYWASPQHF 12 - TRBV6-2/TRBV6-3 - TRBJ1-5
TGTGCCAGCTCATCCGGCTTTTCGGGAGGGTCCAATGAGCAGTTCTTC CASSSGFSGGSNEQFF 16 TRBD2 TRBV7-2 - TRBJ2-1
TGTGCCAGCAGCTACGGGACACACTCCTACGAGCAGTACTTC CASSYGTHSYEQYF 14 - TRBV5-4 few TRBJ2-7
TGTGCCAGCACCGGGGGACAGGACCGCCAATGGCCCCAGCATTTT CASTGGQDRQWPQHF 15 TRBD1 TRBV6-6 once TRBJ1-5
TGTGCCAGCAGCGTAGGGCAGGGCACTGAAGCTTTCTTT CASSVGQGTEAFF 13 - TRBV9 - TRBJ1-1
TGTGCCAGCAGCTCTAACCTTCCGTATGGCTACACCTTC CASSSNLPYGYTF 13 - TRBV7-9 - TRBJ1-2
TGTGCCAGCAGTGGACGAACAGGGGCAACTAATGAAAAACTGTTTTTT CASSGRTGATNEKLFF 16 TRBD1 TRBV25-1 - TRBJ1-4
TGTGCCAGCAGTGATGGGACAGGGGTGGTTGGAGCTTTCTTT CASSDGTGVVGAFF 14 TRBD1 TRBV6-1 - TRBJ1-1
TGCGCCAGCAGCGTGGGACAGGGAGTAATGAATCCCACTGAAGCTTTCTTT CASSVGQGVMNPTEAFF 17 TRBD1 TRBV5-1 - TRBJ1-1
TGTGCCAGCAGCGAGCCCGGGGGGCGCCGAAGGGGTCCCCTCCACTTT CASSEPGGRRRGPLHF 16 - TRBV7-2 - TRBJ1-6
TGTGCCAGTAGTATACAAGCGGGAGCGGCGGCCGGGGAGCTGTTTTTT CASSIQAGAAAGELFF 16 TRBD2 TRBV19 - TRBJ2-2
TGTGCCAGCAGCTTAGTCGGGGGGGCCCGTACTGGGCCCCAGCATTTT CASSLVGGARTGPQHF 16 - TRBV7-2 once TRBJ1-5
TGTGCCAGCAGGCGAACCCAGGGGATCGACGGCTACACCTTC CASRRTQGIDGYTF 14 - TRBV2 - TRBJ1-2
TGTGCCAGCATCCGGGGAGAAGCCAAGGTCGCTTTCTTT CASIRGEAKVAFF 13 - TRBV2 - TRBJ1-1
TGTGCCAGCAGCTTAGGGGGCCTGAACACTGAAGCTTTCTTT CASSLGGLNTEAFF 14 - TRBV7-9 few TRBJ1-1
TGTGCCAGCACACAGGGGGCAATCACTGAAGCTTTCTTT CASTQGAITEAFF 13 TRBD1 TRBV14 - TRBJ1-1
TGTGCCAGCAGCTCTACCGGGGGTACAGGGGGCGCATCTGGAAACACCATATATTTT CASSSTGGTGGASGNTIYF 19 TRBD1 TRBV7-8 few TRBJ1-3
TGTGCCAGCAGTGATCGCGGGGGGGTTCAGTACTTC CASSDRGGVQYF 12 TRBD2 TRBV2 - TRBJ2-4
TGTGCCAGCAGCCAAACGAGGAACACTGAAGCTTTCTTT CASSQTRNTEAFF 13 - TRBV7-9 - TRBJ1-1
TGTGCCAGCAGTTTAACAGGGGAGACCCAGTACTTC CASSLTGETQYF 12 - TRBV12-3/TRBV12-4 - TRBJ2-5
TGTGCCTGGAGTATGACGCGGGAGCTCGGGGAGCTGTTTTTT CAWSMTRELGELFF 14 TRBD2 TRBV30 few TRBJ2-2
TGTGCCAGCAGTGAAAGCCCCACTAGCGGGCGAACAAGACACACAGATACGCAGTATTTT CASSESPTSGRTRHTDTQYF 20 TRBD2 TRBV6-1 - TRBJ2-3